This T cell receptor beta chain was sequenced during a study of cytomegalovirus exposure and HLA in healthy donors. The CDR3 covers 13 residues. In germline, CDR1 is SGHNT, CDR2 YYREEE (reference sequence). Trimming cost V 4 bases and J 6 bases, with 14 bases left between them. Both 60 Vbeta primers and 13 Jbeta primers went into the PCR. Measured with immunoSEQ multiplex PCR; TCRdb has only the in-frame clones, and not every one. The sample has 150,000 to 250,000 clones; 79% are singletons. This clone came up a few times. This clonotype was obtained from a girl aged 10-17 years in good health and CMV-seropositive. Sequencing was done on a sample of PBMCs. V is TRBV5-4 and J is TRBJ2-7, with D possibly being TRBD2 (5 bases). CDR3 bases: TGTGCCAGCAGCCTCCCCCCCCGGGGCGAGCAGTACTTC. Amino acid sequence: CASSLPPRGEQYF.